The sequence of this T cell receptor (beta chain) was determined in a study of identical twins. Germline CDR1 reads SGHNT; CDR2 reads YYREEE (reference sequence). V lost 4 bases to trimming and J lost 8 bases, with 13 bases between them. The CDR3 spans 12 residues. This clonotype was recorded a few times. Its antigen remains unidentified. Overall study results and limits: Sequences that were out-of-frame, alpha and twin-shared displayed an excess of low generation probability. For zero-insertion analyses, partial confounding could come from invariant MAIT and iNKT cells. Among monozygotic twins, out-of-frame TCR alpha sharing exceeded what models predicted.

With template switching, a universal primer site was added, and the cDNA carried unique molecular identifiers. One entry per CDR3 protein results from TCRdb running MiXCR on the 5' RACE reads. The sample consists of 240,000 or so distinct CDR3 sequences, about 10% of them appearing once. The sequence came from a man aged 45-65 years in good health. Sample: memory T cells sorted from blood. V gene TRBV5-4 combines with J gene TRBJ2-7; D perhaps matches TRBD2 (6 bases). The CDR3 DNA sequence: TGTGCCAGCAGCCGGGAGAGTTGGCAGCAGTACTTC. Protein: CASSRESWQQYF.